The next 28 T cell receptor beta chains were all read from a single sample in a study of graft-versus-host responses after intestinal transplantation. The repertoire was sequenced with immunoSEQ multiplex PCR; TCRdb's copy has only in-frame clones and lacks some. The profile shows some 40,000 clones, approximately 95% of them singletons. Source: PBMCs, taken around 720 days after intestinal transplantation. Source of these receptors: a human patient who received an intestinal transplant, so some T cells may come from the graft donor.

This clone showed up just once. The rearrangement uses TRBV7-9 and TRBJ1-6; D possibly corresponds to TRBD1 (6 bases). The germline CDR1 and CDR2 sequences are SEHNR and FQNEAQ (reference sequence). The CDR3 has 14 amino acids. The V and J ends lost 5 bases and 10 bases respectively, with 15 bases between them. The CDR3 loop is CASSPWGGASPLHF. The CDR3 DNA sequence: TGTGCCAGCAGCCCCTGGGGGGGCGCGTCACCCCTCCACTTT.

The chain couples TRBV7-3 to TRBJ2-2; 9 bases are a match to TRBD2. With V trimmed by 5 bases and J by 3 bases, 4 bases remained unmatched. Germline V CDR1 and CDR2: SGHTA, FQGTGA. This CDR3 spans 15 amino acids. The CDR3 bases are TGTGCCAGCAGCCTAAGGACTAGCGACACCGGGGAGCTGTTTTTT. Translation: CASSLRTSDTGELFF.

This clone was recorded only once. This chain joins TRBV27 and TRBJ2-7, with a weak D call TRBD2 (5 bases). Germline values: CDR1 MNHEY, CDR2 SMNVEV (reference sequence). Between the trimmed V and J ends, which lost 2 bases and 4 bases, there was a span of 9 bases. The CDR3 runs to 13 residues. The CDR3 DNA reads TGTGCCAGCAGTTTACCCGGGGAGTACGAGCAGTACTTC. Its translation is CASSLPGEYEQYF.

V and J are TRBV10-2 and TRBJ1-4; D is possibly TRBD1 (6 bases). The V gene's germline CDR1 is WSHSY and CDR2 SAAADI. The CDR3 totals 14 residues. V lost 7 bases and J 8 bases, leaving 17 bases between the germline ends. CDR3 sequence: CASTSPGGGEKLFF. The CDR3 DNA sequence: TGCGCCAGCACCAGCCCCGGGGGGGGCGAAAAACTGTTTTTT.

V and J are TRBV10-3 and TRBJ2-1; 10 bases are a match to TRBD1. Per the germline V gene, CDR1 is ENHRY and CDR2 is SYGVKD. V lost 2 bases and J lost 7; bases outside the gene matches: 5. The CDR3 spans 15 residues. As DNA, the CDR3 is TGTGCCATCAGTGAGCCGACAGGGGGCCAGAATGAGCAGTTCTTC. Its protein product is CAISEPTGGQNEQFF.

The V and J genes are TRBV11-2 and TRBJ1-2, with D unclear. V dropped 3 bases and J dropped 8 bases, with 19 bases sitting between them. Germline V gene lookup returns CDR1 SGHAT and CDR2 FQNNGV. There are 15 residues in the CDR3. CDR3 sequence reads: CASSFSTVFPGGYTF. The CDR3 DNA is TGTGCCAGCAGCTTTTCGACCGTGTTCCCGGGCGGCTACACCTTC.

Remarks on this clone: Other DNA sequences in the sample encode the same CDR3. This chain connects TRBV6-4 to TRBJ1-5; D uncertain. CDR1 and CDR2 (germline): MRHNA, SNTAGT. V was shortened by 3 bases and J by 0 bases, with 3 bases between the two germline ends. The CDR3 is 13 residues long. The CDR3 spells CASSEGSNQPQHF. CDR3 sequence (DNA): TGTGCCAGCAGTGAGGGTAGCAATCAGCCCCAGCATTTT.

The chain links TRBV5-4 to TRBJ2-1; no clear D. Looked up from germline, CDR1 is SGHNT and CDR2 is YYREEE (reference sequence). This CDR3 comprises 11 residues. V lost 4 bases and J 9 bases, leaving 8 bases between the germline ends. The CDR3 here is CASSRVGEQFF. CDR3 DNA: TGTGCCAGCAGCCGTGTGGGTGAGCAGTTCTTC.

This chain uses TRBV20-1 with TRBJ2-1; no clear D. Looked up from germline, CDR1 is DFQATT and CDR2 is SNEGSKA (reference sequence). CDR3 length: 11 residues. Trimming removed 6 bases at V and 6 bases at J, with 9 bases between. CDR3 amino acids: CSASKGNEQFF. The CDR3 DNA sequence: TGCAGTGCGAGTAAAGGCAATGAGCAGTTCTTC.

This chain joins TRBV6-1 and TRBJ1-2; D is uncertain. CDR1 is MNHNS, CDR2 SASEGT, per germline. This CDR3 region has 14 residues. V lost 0 bases, J lost 8 bases, and 13 bases lay in between. The CDR3 loop reads CASSEAGQGRGYTF. The CDR3 nucleotides read TGTGCCAGCAGTGAAGCTGGTCAAGGTAGAGGCTACACCTTC.

The gene calls are TRBV7-2 and TRBJ1-3; no firm D call. The CDR3 is 10 amino acids. The germline V gene encodes CDR1 SGHTA and CDR2 FQGNSA. V was cut by 3 bases and J by 7 bases, with 1 base left in between. CDR3 amino acids: CASSFNTIYF. The DNA of the CDR3 is TGTGCCAGCAGCTTCAACACCATATATTTT. Based on the CDR3 plus reference TRBV7-2 and TRBJ1-3, the full variable domain is GAGVSQSPSNKVTEKGKDVELRCDPISGHTALYWYRQSLGQGLEFLIYFQGNSAPDKSGLPSDRFSAERTGGSVSTLTIQRTQQEDSAVYLCASSFNTIYFGEGSWLTVV.

The chain employs TRBV5-1 and TRBJ1-2, with D possibly being TRBD1 (5 bases). V dropped 6 bases and J dropped 0 bases, with 15 bases sitting between them. Germline V CDR1 and CDR2: SGHRS, YFSETQ. This CDR3 spans 15 amino acids. CDR3 loop: CASNSGGVANYGYTF. Written as DNA, the CDR3 is TGCGCCAGCAACTCTGGAGGGGTGGCTAACTATGGCTACACCTTC.

The chain joins TRBV2 to TRBJ2-7, with TRBD2 matching over 7 bases. CDR3 length: 15 amino acids. The V segment lost 4 bases and the J segment 2 bases; nucleotides outside the gene matches: 8. Germline values: CDR1 SNHLY, CDR2 FYNNEI. The CDR3 spells CASSVGLREAYEQYF. CDR3 coding DNA: TGTGCCAGCAGTGTTGGGCTCCGGGAGGCCTACGAGCAGTACTTC. The entire variable domain, with the rest obtained from reference TRBV2 and TRBJ2-7, is as follows: EPEVTQTPSHQVTQMGQEVILRCVPISNHLYFYWYRQILGQKVEFLVSFYNNEISEKSEIFDDQFSVERPDGSNFTLKIRSTKLEDSAMYFCASSVGLREAYEQYFGPGTRLTVT.

The J gene is TRBJ2-1, the V gene TRBV4-1; the match to TRBD1 covers 8 bases. Germline trimming cut 3 bases from V and 8 bases from J; bases unmatched to any gene: 12. This CDR3 comprises 16 residues. The germline gives CDR1 MGHRA, CDR2 YSYEKL. The CDR3 loop reads CASSQAGTGPYDEQFF. CDR3 DNA: TGCGCCAGCAGCCAGGCCGGGACAGGCCCTTATGATGAGCAGTTCTTC.

This chain uses TRBV9 with TRBJ2-1; possible D gene TRBD1, 6 bases. The ends were cut back, 4 bases at V and 8 bases at J, with 16 bases in the middle. Germline V gene data show CDR1 as SGDLS and CDR2 as YYNGEE. The CDR3 runs 14 residues. In DNA form, the CDR3 reads TGTGCCAGCAGCCCAACGGAGAGGACAGATGAGCAGTTCTTC. Its protein is CASSPTERTDEQFF.

This sequence joins TRBV6-6 and TRBJ2-3; 7 nucleotides align to TRBD1. In germline, CDR1 is MNHNY, CDR2 SVGAGI (reference sequence). This CDR3 is built from 16 residues. V lost 2 bases and J lost 0; bases outside the gene matches: 5. The DNA of the CDR3 is TGTGCCAGCAGTTACGGCTTCAGGGGGAGCACAGATACGCAGTATTTT. Amino acid sequence: CASSYGFRGSTDTQYF.

V is TRBV10-1 and J is TRBJ1-3; D unresolved. This CDR3 is 13 amino acids long. Germline values: CDR1 WNHNN, CDR2 SYGVQD (reference sequence). V lost 4 bases to trimming and J lost 4 bases, with 8 bases between them. Here the CDR3 reads CASSGGVGNTIYF. The DNA of the CDR3 is TGCGCCAGCAGTGGAGGTGTGGGAAACACCATATATTTT.

V gene TRBV28 combines with J gene TRBJ1-1; D is unclear. CDR1 and CDR2 from the germline V gene are MDHEN and SYDVKM. V lost 3 bases and J 2 bases, leaving 7 bases between the germline ends. The length of the CDR3 is 13 residues. The CDR3 DNA is TGTGCCAGCAGTTTCGCTCCTAACACTGAAGCTTTCTTT. Translation gives CASSFAPNTEAFF.

The chain employs TRBV7-3 and TRBJ2-3, with D tentatively TRBD2 (5 bases). V was pared by 5 bases and J by 6 bases, with 15 bases between. The CDR3 runs 14 residues. The V gene's germline CDR1 is SGHTA and CDR2 FQGTGA. The DNA of the CDR3 is TGTGCCAGCAGCCTAAATGACGGGGTCGATACGCAGTATTTT. The encoded protein is CASSLNDGVDTQYF.

The chain links TRBV11-3 to TRBJ2-7; 7 positions match TRBD2. This CDR3 comprises 12 residues. Losses at the gene ends were 1 base for V and 9 bases for J; bases not matched to a gene: 3. In germline, CDR1 is SGHNT, CDR2 YENEEA. The CDR3 nucleotides read TGTGCCAGCAGCTTAGGCGGCGGGGGGCAGTACTTC. Amino acid sequence: CASSLGGGGQYF.

This clone appeared a single time. This chain uses TRBV19 with TRBJ2-5; D not resolved. The length of the CDR3 is 14 residues. CDR1 is LNHDA, CDR2 SQIVND, per germline (reference sequence). With 8 bases removed from V and 2 bases from J, the gap between germline ends came to 15 bases. The CDR3 bases are TGTGCCAGTCAACTCCTGTCACCGCAAGAGACCCAGTACTTC. It specifies CASQLLSPQETQYF.

V gene TRBV29-1 combines with J gene TRBJ2-1; 8 bases line up with TRBD1. Trimming removed 7 bases from V and 6 bases from J; junction bases left unmatched: 2. The CDR3 contains 11 residues. The germline gives CDR1 SQVTM, CDR2 ANQGSEA. In DNA, the CDR3 is TGCAGCGGTGACAGGGGCAATGAGCAGTTCTTC. Its translation: CSGDRGNEQFF.

Concerning this clone itself: At one end, the junction sequence differs from germline, possibly due to a read error. The gene calls are TRBV5-1 and TRBJ1-4; 7 nucleotides match TRBD1. The CDR3 runs 14 residues. Germline V lookup: CDR1 SGHRS, CDR2 YFSETQ. This chain's CDR3 is CASSPDRVRERLFF. The CDR3 DNA follows: TGCGCCAGCAGCCCTGACAGGGTGAGGGAAAGACTGTTTTTT.

The chain combines TRBV11-2 with TRBJ2-2; TRBD1 matches at 9 bases. This CDR3 contains 16 residues. Germline V gives CDR1 SGHAT, CDR2 FQNNGV. Unmatched junction bases numbered 7, after V lost 4 bases and J lost 4 bases. The CDR3 DNA sequence: TGTGCCAGCAGCTACCTGGACAGGGGTAGCACCGGGGAGCTGTTTTTT. It codes for CASSYLDRGSTGELFF.

This sequence joins TRBV7-2 and TRBJ2-5; D not resolved. Germline V gene sequence: CDR1 SGHTA, CDR2 FQGNSA. The V end was cut by 2 bases, the J end by 2 bases, with 0 bases between. This CDR3 has 11 amino acids. DNA for the CDR3: TGTGCCAGCAGCTTACAAGAGACCCAGTACTTC. It yields the protein CASSLQETQYF.

The chain couples TRBV7-9 to TRBJ2-4; a weak D match, TRBD1 (5 bases). Germline loops: CDR1 SEHNR, CDR2 FQNEAQ (reference sequence). The CDR3 contains 15 residues. V was cut by 1 base and J by 0 bases, with 7 bases left in between. CDR3 in amino acids: CASSLGQGAKNIQYF. DNA for the CDR3: TGTGCCAGCAGCTTAGGTCAGGGAGCCAAAAACATTCAGTACTTC. Complete variable domain (other parts from reference TRBV7-9 and TRBJ2-4): DTGVSQNPRHKITKRGQNVTFRCDPISEHNRLYWYRQTLGQGPEFLTYFQNEAQLEKSRLLSDRFSAERPKGSFSTLEIQRTEQGDSAMYLCASSLGQGAKNIQYFGAGTRLSVL.

This rearrangement joins TRBV18 to TRBJ1-2, with 11 positions matching TRBD1. Germline CDR1 and CDR2: KGHSH and LQKENI. Trimming at V came to 3 bases and at J to 6 bases, leaving 6 bases not matched to a gene. This CDR3 is 15 amino acids long. The CDR3 coding sequence is TGTGCCAGCTCACCGTTGGGACAGGGGGACGATGGCTACACCTTC. Translation gives CASSPLGQGDDGYTF. Variable domain in full (rest from reference TRBV18 and TRBJ1-2): NAGVMQNPRHLVRRRGQEARLRCSPMKGHSHVYWYRQLPEEGLKFMVYLQKENIIDESGMPKERFSAEFPKEGPSILRIQQVVRGDSAAYFCASSPLGQGDDGYTFGSGTRLTVV.

V and J are TRBV27 and TRBJ2-7; 8 bases are a match to TRBD1. With 8 bases clipped from V and 4 bases from J, the junction kept 7 bases outside the gene matches. The germline V gene encodes CDR1 MNHEY and CDR2 SMNVEV (reference sequence). CDR3 length: 13 residues. In DNA, the CDR3 is TGTGCCAGCGGTGGACAGGGTCGTTACGAGCAGTACTTC. Residues: CASGGQGRYEQYF.